A single sample gave rise to the 21 T cell receptor beta chains below, sequenced in a study of blood T cell repertoires in COVID-19. Method: immunoSEQ multiplex PCR; TCRdb's copy keeps in-frame clones and lacks some. This sample yields around 310,000 clones, of which approximately 88% are seen a single time; over 4.5% belongs to the top ten. Sample: PBMCs or T cells enriched from blood (not recorded which). All receptors derive from a man younger than 40 who had recovered from COVID-19.

In DNA form, the CDR3 reads TGTGCCAGCAGTTTAGAGGGGACAGGGGGCCAGCCCCAGCATTTT. Protein product: CASSLEGTGGQPQHF. V is TRBV27 and J is TRBJ1-5; 12 bases fit TRBD1. Germline V CDR1 and CDR2: MNHEY, SMNVEV (reference sequence). Losses at the gene ends were 2 bases for V and 7 bases for J; bases not matched to a gene: 3. There are 15 residues in the CDR3.

This clone was detected only a few times. The chain is built from TRBV7-8 and TRBJ1-4, with 8 bases fitting TRBD1. The germline V gene has CDR1 SGHVS and CDR2 FQNEAQ. J gave up 4 bases and V 4 bases, and 5 bases lay outside the gene matches. The CDR3 length is 15 residues. CDR3 nucleotides: TGTGCCAGCAGCTCGGCAGGGGGCCTTAATGAAAAACTGTTTTTT. This gives the protein CASSSAGGLNEKLFF.

This rearrangement joins TRBV2 to TRBJ2-3, with no clear D. Germline-derived CDR1 and CDR2 are SNHLY and FYNNEI. V was trimmed by 1 base and J by 6 bases, leaving 20 bases between them. This CDR3 has 17 amino acids. CDR3 in amino acids: CASSEVAWRSGNDTQYF. As DNA, the CDR3 is TGTGCCAGCAGTGAAGTAGCCTGGCGATCCGGCAACGATACGCAGTATTTT. The variable domain in full, with the rest retrieved from reference TRBV2 and TRBJ2-3, is EPEVTQTPSHQVTQMGQEVILRCVPISNHLYFYWYRQILGQKVEFLVSFYNNEISEKSEIFDDQFSVERPDGSNFTLKIRSTKLEDSAMYFCASSEVAWRSGNDTQYFGPGTRLTVL.

This clone was recorded once. This chain connects TRBV27 to TRBJ1-1; 7 nucleotides line up with TRBD1. J gave up 7 bases and V 5 bases, and 10 bases lay outside the gene matches. CDR1 and CDR2 (germline): MNHEY, SMNVEV (reference sequence). CDR3 length equals 14 residues. The CDR3 loop is CASSHRGWDGEAFF. The CDR3 region has the DNA TGTGCCAGCAGTCACAGGGGTTGGGACGGTGAAGCTTTCTTT.

This chain uses TRBV6-5 with TRBJ1-4, with D tentatively TRBD1 (6 bases). The V and J ends lost 10 bases and 8 bases respectively, with 17 bases between them. CDR1 is MNHEY and CDR2 is SVGAGI in the germline V gene. This CDR3 has 13 amino acids. CDR3: CAIRGGADEKLFF. DNA for the CDR3: TGTGCCATACGGGGGGGGGCAGACGAAAAACTGTTTTTT.

J is TRBJ2-2 and V is TRBV2; 7 bases fit TRBD1. Germline V gene sequence: CDR1 SNHLY, CDR2 FYNNEI. The CDR3 totals 14 residues. V shed 6 bases, J shed 6 bases, and the junction held 7 bases outside the gene matches. The CDR3: CASSARGQSGELFF. CDR3 DNA sequence: TGTGCCAGCAGCGCAAGGGGGCAGTCCGGGGAGCTGTTTTTT.

The chain links TRBV3-1 (or the pseudogene TRBV3-2) to TRBJ2-7, with D possibly matching TRBD1 (5 bases). The length of the CDR3 is 16 residues. Trimming took 3 bases from V and 2 from J, leaving 17 bases between them. CDR1 and CDR2 from the germline V gene are LGHDT and YNNKEL (reference sequence). The CDR3 DNA reads as TGTGCCAGCAGCCACCTCATAAAGGACAAGACCTACGAGCAGTACTTC. This codes for CASSHLIKDKTYEQYF.

The CDR3 region has the DNA TGTGCCAGCAGCCCTCTAGCGGGGGGGCACACGCAGTATTTT. This codes for CASSPLAGGHTQYF. This chain links TRBV3-1 (or the pseudogene TRBV3-2) with TRBJ2-3, with 12 bases lining up with TRBD2. Germline loops: CDR1 LGHDT, CDR2 YNNKEL (reference sequence). V shed 4 bases and J 9 bases; nucleotides not matched to a gene: 5. The CDR3 extends over 14 amino acids.

The J gene is TRBJ2-4, the V gene TRBV5-4; D uncertain. Trimming stripped 0 bases from V and 5 bases from J, with 6 bases between. The CDR3 length is 13 residues. CDR1 is SGHNT, CDR2 YYREEE, per germline (reference sequence). CDR3: CASSLDPENIQYF. The DNA of the CDR3 is TGTGCCAGCAGCTTGGACCCAGAAAACATTCAGTACTTC. The whole variable domain, filled in from reference TRBV5-4 and TRBJ2-4, reads ETGVTQSPTHLIKTRGQQVTLRCSSQSGHNTVSWYQQALGQGPQFIFQYYREEENGRGNFPPRFSGLQFPNYSSELNVNALELDDSALYLCASSLDPENIQYFGAGTRLSVL.

The chain recombines TRBV9 with TRBJ1-2; 12 bases align to TRBD1. Germline V gene data show CDR1 as SGDLS and CDR2 as YYNGEE. There are 14 residues in the CDR3. With V trimmed by 6 bases and J by 4 bases, 4 bases remained unmatched. The CDR3 DNA reads TGTGCCAGCAATGGGGACAGGGGGCTCTATGGCTACACCTTC. Encoded protein: CASNGDRGLYGYTF.

This clone was seen a few times. This rearrangement joins TRBV19 to TRBJ2-2, with TRBD1 identical over 7 bases. Trimming cost V 7 bases and J 7 bases; bases outside gene matches: 9. Germline V gives CDR1 LNHDA, CDR2 SQIVND (reference sequence). The CDR3 loop spans 14 amino acids. This CDR3 is CASTVQGLSGELFF. The CDR3 DNA reads as TGTGCCAGTACAGTACAGGGGTTGAGCGGGGAGCTGTTTTTT.

This clone turned up a few times. The chain is built from TRBV18 and TRBJ1-2, with TRBD1 identical over 7 bases. V gave up 3 bases and J gave up 6 bases; unmatched junction bases: 7. In germline, CDR1 is KGHSH, CDR2 LQKENI. CDR3 length: 14 amino acids. The CDR3 nucleotides are TGTGCCAGCTCACCGAACCCGACAGGGAATGGCTACACCTTC. As protein: CASSPNPTGNGYTF.

This rearrangement joins TRBV9 to TRBJ2-2; TRBD2 matches at 8 bases. Germline V gene lookup returns CDR1 SGDLS and CDR2 YYNGEE. The CDR3 runs 14 residues. V trimming: 2 bases; J trimming: 4 bases; junction bases outside the gene matches: 1. CDR3 sequence reads: CASSVREGTGELFF. For the CDR3, the DNA is TGTGCCAGCAGCGTCCGGGAGGGCACCGGGGAGCTGTTTTTT.

This clone was recorded only once. The chain recombines TRBV29-1 with TRBJ1-2; no reliable D call. Germline loops: CDR1 SQVTM, CDR2 ANQGSEA. The CDR3 sequence is 12 residues long. With 7 bases removed from V and 0 bases from J, the gap between germline ends came to 9 bases. Here the CDR3 DNA reads TGCAGCGCCAAGGACTCTAACTATGGCTACACCTTC. It encodes CSAKDSNYGYTF.

The gene calls are TRBV29-1 and TRBJ1-5; 7 nucleotides align to TRBD1. Unmatched junction bases numbered 3, after V lost 7 bases and J lost 0 bases. The CDR3 has 13 amino acids. In germline, CDR1 is SQVTM, CDR2 ANQGSEA. The CDR3 DNA reads as TGCAGCGCGGGGGACAGTAGCAATCAGCCCCAGCATTTT. Translating it yields CSAGDSSNQPQHF.

This clone appeared once. V and J are TRBV13 and TRBJ2-1; TRBD2 matches 8 bases. CDR3 length equals 14 residues. Germline assignment: CDR1 PRHDT and CDR2 FYEKMQ (reference sequence). V gave up 4 bases and J gave up 4 bases; unmatched junction bases: 3. CDR3 bases: TGTGCCAGCAGCTCGGGACTAGGGTACAATGAGCAGTTCTTC. Amino acids: CASSSGLGYNEQFF. The full variable domain, in which reference TRBV13 and TRBJ2-1 provide the parts outside the CDR3, is AAGVIQSPRHLIKEKRETATLKCYPIPRHDTVYWYQQGPGQDPQFLISFYEKMQSDKGSIPDRFSAQQFSDYHSELNMSSLELGDSALYFCASSSGLGYNEQFFGPGTRLTVL.

The chain joins TRBV25-1 to TRBJ1-4; TRBD1 might be the D (6 bases). Looked up from germline, CDR1 is MGHDK and CDR2 is SYGVNS. The CDR3 contains 15 residues. V lost 1 base and J lost 8, with 14 bases in between. CDR3 residues: CASSELGQGKEKLFF. The CDR3, as DNA: TGTGCCAGCAGTGAATTGGGGCAGGGGAAGGAAAAACTGTTTTTT.

V usage is TRBV2 and J usage is TRBJ1-5; D gene uncertain. Germline CDR1 is SNHLY and CDR2 is FYNNEI. V shed 7 bases and J shed 5 bases, with 15 bases lying between them. This CDR3 region has 14 residues. CDR3 residues: CASTPDGEYQPQHF. In nucleotides, the CDR3 is TGTGCCAGCACCCCCGACGGGGAGTATCAGCCCCAGCATTTT.

V is TRBV9 and J is TRBJ2-7; D is unclear. This CDR3 comprises 12 residues. With 3 bases removed from V and 5 bases from J, the gap between germline ends came to 9 bases. Germline V lookup: CDR1 SGDLS, CDR2 YYNGEE. This chain's CDR3 is CASSGSVHEQYF. In DNA, the CDR3 is TGTGCCAGCAGCGGTTCGGTCCACGAGCAGTACTTC.

J is TRBJ2-7 and V is TRBV10-2; D is unresolved. Germline CDR1 reads WSHSY; CDR2 reads SAAADI. The CDR3 is 14 residues long. V was trimmed by 5 bases and J by 5 bases, leaving 16 bases between them. This CDR3 is CASSTQSSPNEQYF. The CDR3 coding sequence is TGCGCCAGCAGTACACAGAGCTCTCCTAACGAGCAGTACTTC.

The chain is built from TRBV7-8 and TRBJ1-5; TRBD1 matches at 9 bases. The germline V gene has CDR1 SGHVS and CDR2 FQNEAQ. The CDR3 has 15 residues. V lost 3 bases, J lost 6 bases, and 6 bases stayed unmatched. As DNA, the CDR3 is TGTGCCAGCAGCTTTGGGACAGGGCTGGCTCAGCCCCAGCATTTT. This encodes CASSFGTGLAQPQHF.